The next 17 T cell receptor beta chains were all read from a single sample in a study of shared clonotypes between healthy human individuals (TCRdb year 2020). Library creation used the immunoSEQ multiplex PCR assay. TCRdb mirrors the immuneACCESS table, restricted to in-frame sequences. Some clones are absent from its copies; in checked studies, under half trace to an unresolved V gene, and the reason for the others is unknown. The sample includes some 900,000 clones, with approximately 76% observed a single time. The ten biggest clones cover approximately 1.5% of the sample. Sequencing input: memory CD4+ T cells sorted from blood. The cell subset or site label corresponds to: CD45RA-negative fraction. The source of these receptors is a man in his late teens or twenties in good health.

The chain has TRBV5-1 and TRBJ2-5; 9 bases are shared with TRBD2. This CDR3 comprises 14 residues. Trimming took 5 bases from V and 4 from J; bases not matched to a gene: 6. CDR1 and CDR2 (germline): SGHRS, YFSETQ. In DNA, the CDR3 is TGCGCCAGCAGTCCCGGGACTAGCCGAGAGACCCAGTACTTC. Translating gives CASSPGTSRETQYF.

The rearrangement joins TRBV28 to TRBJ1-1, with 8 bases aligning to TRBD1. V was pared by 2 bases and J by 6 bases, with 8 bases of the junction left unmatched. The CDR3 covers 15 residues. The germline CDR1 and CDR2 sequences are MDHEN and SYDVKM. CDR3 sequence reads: CASSLLRTGGAEAFF. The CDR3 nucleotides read TGTGCCAGCAGTTTACTCAGAACAGGGGGAGCTGAAGCTTTCTTT.

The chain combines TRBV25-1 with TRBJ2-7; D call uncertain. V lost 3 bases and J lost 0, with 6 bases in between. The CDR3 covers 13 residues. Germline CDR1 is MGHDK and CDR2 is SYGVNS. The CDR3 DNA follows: TGTGCCAGCAGTGACCCGGTCTCCTACGAGCAGTACTTC. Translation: CASSDPVSYEQYF.

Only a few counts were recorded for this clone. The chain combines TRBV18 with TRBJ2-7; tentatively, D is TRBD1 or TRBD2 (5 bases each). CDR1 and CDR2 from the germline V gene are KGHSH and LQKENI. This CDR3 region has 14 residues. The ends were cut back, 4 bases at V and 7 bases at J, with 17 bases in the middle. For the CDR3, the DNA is TGTGCCAGCTCACTCGGGACCGGAGCAGGGGAGCAGTACTTC. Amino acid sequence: CASSLGTGAGEQYF.

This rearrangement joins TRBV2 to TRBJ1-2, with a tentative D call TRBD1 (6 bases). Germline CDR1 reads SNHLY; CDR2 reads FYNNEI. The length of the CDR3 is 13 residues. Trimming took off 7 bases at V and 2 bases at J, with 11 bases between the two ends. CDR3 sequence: CASTGQLNYGYTF. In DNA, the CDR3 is TGTGCCAGCACCGGACAGTTGAACTATGGCTACACCTTC.

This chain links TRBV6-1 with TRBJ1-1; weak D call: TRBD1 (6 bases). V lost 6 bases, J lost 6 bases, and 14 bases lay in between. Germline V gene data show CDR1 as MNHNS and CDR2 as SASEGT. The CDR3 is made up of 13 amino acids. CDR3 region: CASSDRSGAEAFF. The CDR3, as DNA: TGTGCCAGCAGCGACAGGTCTGGCGCTGAAGCTTTCTTT.

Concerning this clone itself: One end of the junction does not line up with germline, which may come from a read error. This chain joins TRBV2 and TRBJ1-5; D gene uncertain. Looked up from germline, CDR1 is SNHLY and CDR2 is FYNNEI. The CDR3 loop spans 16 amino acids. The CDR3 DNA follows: TGTACCAGCATGTGGGGTATTGACGGAGGCAATCAGCCCCAGCATTTT. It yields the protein CTSMWGIDGGNQPQHF.

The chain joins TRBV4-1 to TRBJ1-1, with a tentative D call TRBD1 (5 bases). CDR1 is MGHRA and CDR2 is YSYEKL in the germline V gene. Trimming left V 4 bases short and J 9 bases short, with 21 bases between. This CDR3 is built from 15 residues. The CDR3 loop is CASSPFNNGMGQAFF. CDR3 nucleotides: TGCGCCAGCAGCCCTTTTAACAACGGGATGGGGCAAGCTTTCTTT.

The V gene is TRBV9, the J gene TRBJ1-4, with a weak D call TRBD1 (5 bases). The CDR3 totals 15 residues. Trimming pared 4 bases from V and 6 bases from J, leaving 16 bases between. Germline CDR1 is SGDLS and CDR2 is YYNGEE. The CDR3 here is CASSPDGGADEKLFF. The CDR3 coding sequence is TGTGCCAGCAGCCCTGATGGGGGTGCGGATGAAAAACTGTTTTTT.

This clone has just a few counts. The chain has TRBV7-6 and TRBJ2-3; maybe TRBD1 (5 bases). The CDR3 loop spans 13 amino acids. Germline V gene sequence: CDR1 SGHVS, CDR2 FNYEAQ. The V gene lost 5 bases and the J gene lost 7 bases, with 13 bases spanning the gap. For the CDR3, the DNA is TGTGCCAGCAGCATGTACCAGGGAAATACGCAGTATTTT. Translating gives CASSMYQGNTQYF. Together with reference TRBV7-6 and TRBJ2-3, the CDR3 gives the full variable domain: GAGVSQSPRYKVTKRGQDVALRCDPISGHVSLYWYRQALGQGPEFLTYFNYEAQQDKSGLPNDRFSAERPEGSISTLTIQRTEQRDSAMYRCASSMYQGNTQYFGPGTRLTVL.

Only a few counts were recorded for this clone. The CDR3: CAWSEQGGTEAFF. The CDR3, as DNA: TGTGCCTGGAGTGAACAGGGAGGAACTGAAGCTTTCTTT. The chain combines TRBV30 with TRBJ1-1; tentatively, D is TRBD1 (6 bases). CDR1 and CDR2 (germline): GTSNPN, SVGIG (reference sequence). This CDR3 spans 13 amino acids. V was cut by 1 base and J by 5 bases, with 11 bases left in between.

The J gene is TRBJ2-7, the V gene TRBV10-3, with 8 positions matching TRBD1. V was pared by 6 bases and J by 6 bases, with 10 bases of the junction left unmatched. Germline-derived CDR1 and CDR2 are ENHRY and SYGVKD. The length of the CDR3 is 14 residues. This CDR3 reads CAISFGQGGGEQYF. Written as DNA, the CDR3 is TGTGCCATCAGCTTTGGACAGGGTGGAGGCGAGCAGTACTTC.

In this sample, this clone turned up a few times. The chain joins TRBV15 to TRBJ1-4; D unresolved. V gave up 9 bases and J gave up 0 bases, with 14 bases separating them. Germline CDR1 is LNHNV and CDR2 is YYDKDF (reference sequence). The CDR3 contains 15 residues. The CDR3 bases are TGTGCCACGTCTTTCGGGCCTTCAACTAATGAAAAACTGTTTTTT. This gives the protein CATSFGPSTNEKLFF.

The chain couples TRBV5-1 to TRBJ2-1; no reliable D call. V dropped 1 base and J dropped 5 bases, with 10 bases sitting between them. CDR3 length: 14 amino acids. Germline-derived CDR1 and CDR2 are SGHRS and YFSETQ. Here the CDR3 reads CASSLNWRDNEQFF. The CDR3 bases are TGCGCCAGCAGCTTGAACTGGAGAGACAATGAGCAGTTCTTC.

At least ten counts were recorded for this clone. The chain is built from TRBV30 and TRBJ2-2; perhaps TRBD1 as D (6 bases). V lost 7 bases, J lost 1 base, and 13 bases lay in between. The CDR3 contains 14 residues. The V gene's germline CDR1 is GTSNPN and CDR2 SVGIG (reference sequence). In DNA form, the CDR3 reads TGTGCCTTACGGTTCAGGGGGAACACCGGGGAGCTGTTTTTT. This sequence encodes CALRFRGNTGELFF.

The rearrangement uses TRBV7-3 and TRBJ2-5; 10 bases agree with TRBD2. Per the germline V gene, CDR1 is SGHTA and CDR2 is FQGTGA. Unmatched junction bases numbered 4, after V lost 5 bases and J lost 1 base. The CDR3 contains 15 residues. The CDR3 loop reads CASSILAGVQETQYF. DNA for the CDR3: TGTGCCAGCAGCATCCTAGCGGGGGTCCAAGAGACCCAGTACTTC.

DNA for the CDR3: TGTGCCAGCAGCTTAGCGGATTTGAACACTGAAGCTTTCTTT. Its translation is CASSLADLNTEAFF. This sequence joins TRBV7-2 and TRBJ1-1; no clear D gene. V shed 0 bases and J shed 0 bases, with 5 bases lying between them. The CDR3 extends over 14 amino acids. Per germline, CDR1 SGHTA and CDR2 FQGNSA.